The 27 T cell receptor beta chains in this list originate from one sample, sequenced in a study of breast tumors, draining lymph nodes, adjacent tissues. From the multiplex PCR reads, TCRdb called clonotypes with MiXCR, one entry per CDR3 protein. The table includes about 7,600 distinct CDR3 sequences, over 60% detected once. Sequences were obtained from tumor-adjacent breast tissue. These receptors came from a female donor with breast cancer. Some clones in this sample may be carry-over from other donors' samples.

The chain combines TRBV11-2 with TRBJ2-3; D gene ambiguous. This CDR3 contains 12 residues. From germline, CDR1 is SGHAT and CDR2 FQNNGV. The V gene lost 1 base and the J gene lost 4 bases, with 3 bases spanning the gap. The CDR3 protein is CASSLVSDTQYF. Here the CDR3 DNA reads TGTGCCAGCAGCTTAGTCTCAGATACGCAGTATTTT. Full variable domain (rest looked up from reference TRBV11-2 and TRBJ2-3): EAGVAQSPRYKIIEKRQSVAFWCNPISGHATLYWYQQILGQGPKLLIQFQNNGVVDDSQLPKDRFSAERLKGVDSTLKIQPAKLEDSAVYLCASSLVSDTQYFGPGTRLTVL.

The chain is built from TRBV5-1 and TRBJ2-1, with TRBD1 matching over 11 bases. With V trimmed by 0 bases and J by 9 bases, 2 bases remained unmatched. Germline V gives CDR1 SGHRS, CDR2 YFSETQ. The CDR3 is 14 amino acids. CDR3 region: CASSLGGTGGEQFF. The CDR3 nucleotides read TGCGCCAGCAGCTTGGGGGGGACAGGGGGTGAGCAGTTCTTC. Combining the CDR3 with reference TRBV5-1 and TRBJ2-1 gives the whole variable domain KAGVTQTPRYLIKTRGQQVTLSCSPISGHRSVSWYQQTPGQGLQFLFEYFSETQRNKGNFPGRFSGRQFSNSRSEMNVSTLELGDSALYLCASSLGGTGGEQFFGPGTRLTVL.

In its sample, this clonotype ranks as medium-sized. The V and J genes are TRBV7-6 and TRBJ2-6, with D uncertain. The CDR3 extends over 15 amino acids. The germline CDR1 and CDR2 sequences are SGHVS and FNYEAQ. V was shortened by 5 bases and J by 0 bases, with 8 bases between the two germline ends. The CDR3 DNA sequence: TGTGCCAGCAGCACCGAGGTCTCTGGGGCCAACGTCCTGACTTTC. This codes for CASSTEVSGANVLTF.

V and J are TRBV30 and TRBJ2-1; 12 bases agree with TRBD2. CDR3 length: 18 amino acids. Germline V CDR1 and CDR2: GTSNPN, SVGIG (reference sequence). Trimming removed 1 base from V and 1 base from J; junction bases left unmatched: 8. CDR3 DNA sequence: TGTGCCTGGAGTGCTACAAGGACTAGCGGGGCGTCCTACAATGAGCAGTTCTTC. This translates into CAWSATRTSGASYNEQFF.

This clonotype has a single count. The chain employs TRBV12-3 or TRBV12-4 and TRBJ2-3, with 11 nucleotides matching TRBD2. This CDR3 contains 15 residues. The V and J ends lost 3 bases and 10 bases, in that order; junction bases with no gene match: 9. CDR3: CASSFGTSGSESQYF. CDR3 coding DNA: TGTGCCAGCAGTTTTGGGACTAGCGGAAGTGAATCGCAGTATTTT.

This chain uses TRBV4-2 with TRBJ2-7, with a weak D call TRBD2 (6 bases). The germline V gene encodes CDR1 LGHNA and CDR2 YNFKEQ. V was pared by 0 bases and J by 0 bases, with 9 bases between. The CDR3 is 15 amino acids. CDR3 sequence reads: CASSQDRSGSYEQYF. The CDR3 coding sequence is TGTGCCAGCAGCCAAGACCGTAGCGGCTCCTACGAGCAGTACTTC.

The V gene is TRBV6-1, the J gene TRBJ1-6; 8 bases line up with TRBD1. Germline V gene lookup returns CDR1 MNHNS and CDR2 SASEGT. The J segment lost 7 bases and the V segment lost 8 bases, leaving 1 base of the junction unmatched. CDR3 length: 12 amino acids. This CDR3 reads CASGQGNSPLHF. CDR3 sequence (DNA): TGTGCCAGCGGACAGGGAAATTCACCCCTCCACTTT.

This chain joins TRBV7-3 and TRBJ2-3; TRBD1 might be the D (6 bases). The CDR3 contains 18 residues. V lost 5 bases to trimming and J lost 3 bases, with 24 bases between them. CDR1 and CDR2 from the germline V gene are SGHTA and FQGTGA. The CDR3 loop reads CASSQGSGTPGVTDTQYF. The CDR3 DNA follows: TGTGCCAGCAGCCAAGGTAGTGGGACACCTGGAGTGACAGATACGCAGTATTTT. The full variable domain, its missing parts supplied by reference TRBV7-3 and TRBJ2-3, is GAGVSQTPSNKVTEKGKYVELRCDPISGHTALYWYRQSLGQGPEFLIYFQGTGAADDSGLPNDRFFAVRPEGSVSTLKIQRTERGDSAVYLCASSQGSGTPGVTDTQYFGPGTRLTVL.

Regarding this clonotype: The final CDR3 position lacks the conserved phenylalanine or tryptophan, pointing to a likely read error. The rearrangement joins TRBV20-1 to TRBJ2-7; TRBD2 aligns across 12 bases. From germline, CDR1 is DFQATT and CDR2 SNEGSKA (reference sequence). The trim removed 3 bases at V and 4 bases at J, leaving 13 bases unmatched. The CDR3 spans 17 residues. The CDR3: CSASERVRLAGVYEQYL. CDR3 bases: TGCAGTGCTAGCGAGAGGGTCAGACTAGCGGGAGTGTACGAGCAGTACCTC.

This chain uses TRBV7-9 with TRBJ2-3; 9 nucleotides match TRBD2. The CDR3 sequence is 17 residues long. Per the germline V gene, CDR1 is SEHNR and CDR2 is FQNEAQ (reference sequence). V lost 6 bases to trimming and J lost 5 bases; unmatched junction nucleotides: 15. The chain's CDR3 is CASSSGPSGVRGDTQYF. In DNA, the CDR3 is TGTGCCAGCAGTTCTGGGCCTAGCGGGGTGCGGGGAGATACGCAGTATTTT.

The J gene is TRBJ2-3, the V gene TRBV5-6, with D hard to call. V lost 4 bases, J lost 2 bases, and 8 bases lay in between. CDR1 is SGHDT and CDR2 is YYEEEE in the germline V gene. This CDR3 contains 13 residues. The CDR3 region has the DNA TGTGCCAGCAGCAAGTTTGACACAGATACGCAGTATTTT. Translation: CASSKFDTDTQYF.

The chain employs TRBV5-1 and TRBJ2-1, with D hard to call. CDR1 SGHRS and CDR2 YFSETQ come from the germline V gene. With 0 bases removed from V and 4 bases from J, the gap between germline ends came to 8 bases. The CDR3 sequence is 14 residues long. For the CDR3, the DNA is TGCGCCAGCAGCTTGGTTCAGGTATACAATGAGCAGTTCTTC. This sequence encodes CASSLVQVYNEQFF.

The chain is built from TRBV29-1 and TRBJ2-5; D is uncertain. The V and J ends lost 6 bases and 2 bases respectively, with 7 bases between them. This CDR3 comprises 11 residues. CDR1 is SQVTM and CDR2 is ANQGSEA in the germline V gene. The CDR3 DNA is TGCAGCGTGACACCACAAGAGACCCAGTACTTC. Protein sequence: CSVTPQETQYF.

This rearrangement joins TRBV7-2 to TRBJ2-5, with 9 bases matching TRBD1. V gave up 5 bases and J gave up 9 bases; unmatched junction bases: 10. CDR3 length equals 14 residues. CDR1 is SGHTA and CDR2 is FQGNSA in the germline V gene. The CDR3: CASSLQGQGSPQYF. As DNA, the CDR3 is TGTGCCAGCAGCCTACAGGGACAGGGATCGCCCCAGTACTTC.

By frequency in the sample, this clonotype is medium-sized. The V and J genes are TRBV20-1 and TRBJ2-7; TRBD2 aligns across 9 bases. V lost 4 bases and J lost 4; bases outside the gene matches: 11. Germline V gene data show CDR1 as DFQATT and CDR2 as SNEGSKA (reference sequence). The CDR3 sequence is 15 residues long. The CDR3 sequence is CSATPFLAGKYEQYF. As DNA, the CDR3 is TGCAGTGCTACTCCATTTCTAGCGGGGAAGTACGAGCAGTACTTC.

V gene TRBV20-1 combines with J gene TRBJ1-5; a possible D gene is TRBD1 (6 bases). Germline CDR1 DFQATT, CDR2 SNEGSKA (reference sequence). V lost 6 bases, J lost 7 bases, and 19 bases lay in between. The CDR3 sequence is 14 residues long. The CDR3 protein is CSAHFNREGQPQHF. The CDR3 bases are TGCAGTGCCCACTTCAACAGGGAAGGCCAGCCCCAGCATTTT.

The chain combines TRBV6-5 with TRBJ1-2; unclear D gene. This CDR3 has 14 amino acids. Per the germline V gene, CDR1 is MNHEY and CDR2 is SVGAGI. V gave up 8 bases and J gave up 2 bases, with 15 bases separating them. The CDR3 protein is CASRSSGRNYGYTF. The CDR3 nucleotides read TGTGCCAGCCGCAGCTCCGGGAGGAACTATGGCTACACCTTC.

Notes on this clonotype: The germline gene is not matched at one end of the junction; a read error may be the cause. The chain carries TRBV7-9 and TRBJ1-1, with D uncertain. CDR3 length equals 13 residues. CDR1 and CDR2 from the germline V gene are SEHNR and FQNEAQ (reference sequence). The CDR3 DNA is TGTGCCAGCATCTTAGGACCAACCACTGAAGCTTTCTTT. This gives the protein CASILGPTTEAFF.

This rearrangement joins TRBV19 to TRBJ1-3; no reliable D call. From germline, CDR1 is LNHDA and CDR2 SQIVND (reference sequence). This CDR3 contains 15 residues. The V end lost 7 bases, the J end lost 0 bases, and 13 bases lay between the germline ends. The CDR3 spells CASTPPGLSGNTIYF. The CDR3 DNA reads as TGTGCCAGTACCCCGCCGGGCCTCTCTGGAAACACCATATATTTT.

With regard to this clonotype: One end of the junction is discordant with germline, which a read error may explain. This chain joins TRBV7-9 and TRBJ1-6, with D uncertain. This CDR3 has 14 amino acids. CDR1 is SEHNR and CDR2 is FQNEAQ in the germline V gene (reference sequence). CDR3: CASSLGIPNSPLHF. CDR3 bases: TGTGCCAGCAGTTTAGGCATACCCAATTCACCCCTCCACTTT. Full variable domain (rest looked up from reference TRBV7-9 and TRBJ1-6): DTGVSQNPRHKITKRGQNVTFRCDPISEHNRLYWYRQTLGQGPEFLTYFQNEAQLEKSRLLSDRFSAERPKGSFSTLEIQRTEQGDSAMYLCASSLGIPNSPLHFGNGTRLTVT.

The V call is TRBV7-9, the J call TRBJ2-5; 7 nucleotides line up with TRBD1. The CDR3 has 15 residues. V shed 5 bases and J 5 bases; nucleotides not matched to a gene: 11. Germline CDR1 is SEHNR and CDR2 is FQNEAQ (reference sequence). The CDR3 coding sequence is TGTGCCAGCAGCAGGATGGGACAGCAAACGGAGACCCAGTACTTC. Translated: CASSRMGQQTETQYF.

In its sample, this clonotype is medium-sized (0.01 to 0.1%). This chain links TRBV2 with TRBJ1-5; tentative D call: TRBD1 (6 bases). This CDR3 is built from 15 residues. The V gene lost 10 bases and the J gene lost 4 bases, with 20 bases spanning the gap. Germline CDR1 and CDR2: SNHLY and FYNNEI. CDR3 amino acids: CATRETGSPNQPQHF. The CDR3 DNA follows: TGTGCCACAAGGGAAACAGGGTCCCCGAATCAGCCCCAGCATTTT.

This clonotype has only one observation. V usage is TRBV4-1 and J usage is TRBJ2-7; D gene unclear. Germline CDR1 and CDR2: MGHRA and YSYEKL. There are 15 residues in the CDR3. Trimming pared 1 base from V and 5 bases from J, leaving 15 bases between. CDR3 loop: CASSQGPNSQHEQYF. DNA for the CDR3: TGCGCCAGCAGCCAAGGCCCTAACTCACAGCACGAGCAGTACTTC.

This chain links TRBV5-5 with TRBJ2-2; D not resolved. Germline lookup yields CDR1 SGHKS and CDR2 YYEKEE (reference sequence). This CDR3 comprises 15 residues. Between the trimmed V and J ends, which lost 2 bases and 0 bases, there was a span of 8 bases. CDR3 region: CASSLTRTNTGELFF. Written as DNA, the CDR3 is TGTGCCAGCAGCTTAACCAGAACGAACACCGGGGAGCTGTTTTTT.

The CDR3, as DNA: TGTGCCACCAGTGATATAACGGGGGCGACGGAGACCCAGTACTTC. Its protein is CATSDITGATETQYF. The chain combines TRBV24-1 with TRBJ2-5; D could derive from TRBD1 or TRBD2 (6 bases each). This CDR3 is 15 amino acids long. Trimming took off 3 bases at V and 5 bases at J, with 15 bases between the two ends. Germline V lookup: CDR1 KGHDR, CDR2 SFDVKD.

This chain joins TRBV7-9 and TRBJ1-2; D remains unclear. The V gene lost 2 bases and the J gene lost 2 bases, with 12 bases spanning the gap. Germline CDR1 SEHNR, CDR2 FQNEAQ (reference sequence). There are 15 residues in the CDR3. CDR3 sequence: CASSLPGEENYGYTF. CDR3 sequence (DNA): TGTGCCAGCAGCTTACCCGGGGAGGAAAACTATGGCTACACCTTC.

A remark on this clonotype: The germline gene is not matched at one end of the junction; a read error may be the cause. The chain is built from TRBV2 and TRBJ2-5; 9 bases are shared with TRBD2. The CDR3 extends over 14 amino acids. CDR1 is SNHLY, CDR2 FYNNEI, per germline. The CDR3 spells CASSERAGGETRYF. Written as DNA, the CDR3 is TGTGCCAGCAGTGAAAGGGCGGGAGGGGAGACCCGGTACTTC.